This T cell receptor (beta chain) was sequenced in a study of blood T cell repertoires in COVID-19. This clone is a singleton in its sample. Trimming left V 1 base short and J 3 bases short, with 6 bases between. Germline lookup yields CDR1 MDHEN and CDR2 SYDVKM. The CDR3 covers 13 residues. Method: immunoSEQ multiplex PCR; TCRdb's copy keeps in-frame clones and lacks some. The sample yields roughly 260,000 clones, around 87% seen once. The chain joins TRBV28 to TRBJ2-5, with D maybe TRBD2 (5 bases). The sample was peripheral blood. The receptor was derived from a woman between 50 and 59 years old with acute or convalescent COVID-19. CDR3 nucleotide sequence: TGTGCCAGCAGTTTATCCGGGAAAGAGACCCAGTACTTC. Residues: CASSLSGKETQYF.